Presented here are 27 T cell receptor beta chains from one specimen sequenced in a study of cytomegalovirus exposure and HLA in healthy donors. The study ran its PCR with 60 Vbeta and 13 Jbeta primers. Assay: immunoSEQ multiplex PCR; the TCRdb copy retains only in-frame clones and omits some. In the table there are just over 150,000 clones, more than 75% of which are singletons. The specimen was PBMCs. Source of these receptors: a woman aged 18-29 years in good health and CMV-seronegative.

A few counts support this clone. The chain employs TRBV5-8 and TRBJ2-7; D remains unclear. This CDR3 contains 13 residues. Germline V gives CDR1 SGHTS, CDR2 YDEGEE. Trimming took 2 bases from V and 2 from J, leaving 8 bases between them. The CDR3 sequence is CASSFDTPYEQYF. In nucleotides, the CDR3 is TGTGCCAGCAGCTTCGACACCCCCTACGAGCAGTACTTC.

This sequence joins TRBV29-1 and TRBJ2-7; 7 nucleotides line up with TRBD1. The CDR3 has 14 residues. Trimming cost V 2 bases and J 2 bases; bases outside gene matches: 6. Germline V gene lookup returns CDR1 SQVTM and CDR2 ANQGSEA. The DNA for the CDR3 is TGCAGCGTTGAACTACAGGGGCTAGCCTACGAGCAGTACTTC. This encodes CSVELQGLAYEQYF.

V usage is TRBV30 and J usage is TRBJ2-7; D gene ambiguous. Germline V CDR1 and CDR2: GTSNPN, SVGIG (reference sequence). Trimming left V 1 base short and J 6 bases short, with 7 bases between. The CDR3 contains 11 residues. DNA of the CDR3: TGTGCCTGGAGTGCACCCGGCGAGCAGTACTTC. Encoded protein: CAWSAPGEQYF.

The chain joins TRBV6-5 to TRBJ2-7, with TRBD1 as a possible D gene (5 bases). V dropped 2 bases and J dropped 2 bases, with 16 bases sitting between them. In germline, CDR1 is MNHEY, CDR2 SVGAGI. The CDR3 loop spans 16 amino acids. DNA for the CDR3: TGTGCCAGCAGTTACCGGGCGAGGCAGGGAACCTACGAGCAGTACTTC. It codes for CASSYRARQGTYEQYF.

The chain carries TRBV7-2 and TRBJ2-3, with TRBD1 matching 7 bases. V shed 1 base and J 3 bases; nucleotides not matched to a gene: 7. This CDR3 has 16 amino acids. Germline loops: CDR1 SGHTA, CDR2 FQGNSA. The CDR3 DNA is TGTGCCAGCAGCTTAGGTGGGACAGTCCTTACAGATACGCAGTATTTT. Its protein is CASSLGGTVLTDTQYF.

The chain employs TRBV5-6 and TRBJ2-5; D perhaps matches TRBD2 (5 bases). CDR3 size: 15 residues. Per germline, CDR1 SGHDT and CDR2 YYEEEE. With 2 bases removed from V and 5 bases from J, the gap between germline ends came to 16 bases. Here the CDR3 reads CASSFGEGGWETQYF. The CDR3 nucleotides read TGTGCCAGCAGCTTCGGGGAAGGCGGGTGGGAGACCCAGTACTTC. Filled out from reference TRBV5-6 and TRBJ2-5, the complete variable domain reads DAGVTQSPTHLIKTRGQQVTLRCSPKSGHDTVSWYQQALGQGPQFIFQYYEEEERQRGNFPDRFSGHQFPNYSSELNVNALLLGDSALYLCASSFGEGGWETQYFGPGTRLLVL.

The V call is TRBV5-1, the J call TRBJ2-7; D possibly corresponds to TRBD2 (5 bases). The germline V and J ends were trimmed by 0 bases and 0 bases, with 7 bases remaining between them. The CDR3 sequence is 14 residues long. Germline values: CDR1 SGHRS, CDR2 YFSETQ. The CDR3 DNA reads TGCGCCAGCAGCTTGGGAGGGCACTCCTACGAGCAGTACTTC. Protein product: CASSLGGHSYEQYF.

V is TRBV5-1 and J is TRBJ2-7, with 7 bases identical to TRBD2. The CDR3 length is 14 residues. Trimming at V came to 3 bases and at J to 4 bases, leaving 7 bases not matched to a gene. The germline V gene has CDR1 SGHRS and CDR2 YFSETQ. The CDR3 DNA follows: TGCGCCAGCAGCTGGGGGGGGACCACATACGAGCAGTACTTC. This gives the protein CASSWGGTTYEQYF.

The V and J genes are TRBV18 and TRBJ2-4; 8 bases map to TRBD1. From germline, CDR1 is KGHSH and CDR2 LQKENI. Unmatched junction bases numbered 10, after V lost 3 bases and J lost 6 bases. The CDR3 sequence is 16 residues long. The CDR3 region is CASSPFGQGVRNIQYF. The DNA of the CDR3 is TGTGCCAGCTCACCTTTCGGACAGGGCGTAAGAAACATTCAGTACTTC.

This sequence joins TRBV5-1 and TRBJ2-5, with 7 bases aligning to TRBD1. From germline, CDR1 is SGHRS and CDR2 YFSETQ. The CDR3 spans 14 residues. J gave up 3 bases and V 2 bases, and 4 bases lay outside the gene matches. CDR3 sequence reads: CASSFTGAKETQYF. CDR3 DNA sequence: TGCGCCAGCAGCTTTACAGGGGCCAAAGAGACCCAGTACTTC.

The rearrangement links TRBV28 to TRBJ2-2; 11 nucleotides line up with TRBD2. V was clipped by 3 bases and J by 3 bases; unmatched bases: 3. The germline CDR1 and CDR2 sequences are MDHEN and SYDVKM. There are 16 residues in the CDR3. For the CDR3, the DNA is TGTGCCAGCAGTTTTAGCGGGGGGGGCTACACCGGGGAGCTGTTTTTT. Amino acids: CASSFSGGGYTGELFF.

V is TRBV18 and J is TRBJ1-4; the match to TRBD1 covers 8 bases. CDR1 and CDR2 from the germline V gene are KGHSH and LQKENI. After removal of 5 bases from V and 3 bases from J, the junction contained 14 bases not matched to a gene. The CDR3 is 18 amino acids. CDR3 coding DNA: TGTGCCAGCTCAGCACTCCCTCCCGGGACAGGTTCTAATGAAAAACTGTTTTTT. It translates to CASSALPPGTGSNEKLFF.

This rearrangement joins TRBV4-1 to TRBJ1-3, with D possibly matching TRBD1 (6 bases). The V end lost 3 bases, the J end lost 9 bases, and 15 bases lay between the germline ends. Germline CDR1 MGHRA, CDR2 YSYEKL. This CDR3 is 14 amino acids long. The CDR3: CASSQEQGFRTIYF. The CDR3 coding sequence is TGCGCCAGCAGCCAGGAACAGGGTTTTCGCACCATATATTTT.

The chain employs TRBV28 and TRBJ1-2; D is perhaps TRBD1 (6 bases). Trimming left V 6 bases short and J 5 bases short, with 13 bases between. There are 13 residues in the CDR3. Germline V gene lookup returns CDR1 MDHEN and CDR2 SYDVKM. The CDR3 DNA is TGTGCCAGCAGCGTGACAGGACAGTATGGCTACACCTTC. It yields the protein CASSVTGQYGYTF.

V gene TRBV14 combines with J gene TRBJ2-2, with 7 nucleotides matching TRBD2. The germline V gene has CDR1 SGHDN and CDR2 FVKESK. The V and J ends lost 5 bases and 2 bases, in that order; junction bases with no gene match: 2. The CDR3 is 14 amino acids. CDR3: CASSSGLNTGELFF. The CDR3 coding sequence is TGTGCCAGCAGCTCGGGACTAAACACCGGGGAGCTGTTTTTT.

This chain connects TRBV7-3 to TRBJ2-3; D possibly corresponds to TRBD2 (6 bases). V lost 2 bases, J lost 2 bases, and 17 bases lay in between. The CDR3 runs 17 residues. CDR1 is SGHTA, CDR2 FQGTGA, per germline. The CDR3 protein is CASSLLGAGISTDTQYF. In DNA, the CDR3 is TGTGCCAGCAGCTTATTGGGAGCGGGTATCTCCACAGATACGCAGTATTTT.

This rearrangement joins TRBV29-1 to TRBJ2-5; TRBD1 agrees at 7 bases. Germline V gene lookup returns CDR1 SQVTM and CDR2 ANQGSEA. The length of the CDR3 is 13 residues. V trimming: 4 bases; J trimming: 4 bases; junction bases outside the gene matches: 6. CDR3 in amino acids: CSVVLRDRETQYF. For the CDR3, the DNA is TGCAGCGTTGTCCTCCGGGACAGAGAGACCCAGTACTTC. Together with reference TRBV29-1 and TRBJ2-5, the CDR3 gives the full variable domain: SAVISQKPSRDICQRGTSLTIQCQVDSQVTMMFWYRQQPGQSLTLIATANQGSEATYESGFVIDKFPISRPNLTFSTLTVSNMSPEDSSIYLCSVVLRDRETQYFGPGTRLLVL.

The rearrangement links TRBV5-8 to TRBJ2-7, with D hard to call. The CDR3 is 16 residues long. The germline V and J ends were trimmed by 0 bases and 2 bases, with 15 bases remaining between them. CDR1 is SGHTS and CDR2 is YDEGEE in the germline V gene. CDR3 residues: CASSLDFGASTYEQYF. The CDR3 DNA reads as TGTGCCAGCAGCTTGGATTTTGGAGCAAGCACCTACGAGCAGTACTTC.

The chain is built from TRBV5-4 and TRBJ2-1; 7 bases fit TRBD1. This CDR3 spans 14 amino acids. V trimming: 4 bases; J trimming: 3 bases; junction bases outside the gene matches: 4. Germline assignment: CDR1 SGHNT and CDR2 YYREEE (reference sequence). The CDR3 coding sequence is TGTGCCAGCAGCCGACAGGGCCACTACAATGAGCAGTTCTTC. It specifies CASSRQGHYNEQFF.

The CDR3 DNA reads TGTGCCAGCAGCCTGCCGGACGGGCGGAGGGCTGAAGCTTTCTTT. Translation gives CASSLPDGRRAEAFF. This rearrangement joins TRBV7-8 to TRBJ1-1, with D unclear. Trimming pared 5 bases from V and 6 bases from J, leaving 19 bases between. Germline loops: CDR1 SGHVS, CDR2 FQNEAQ. The CDR3 extends over 15 amino acids.

This chain connects TRBV11-2 to TRBJ1-1; weak D call: TRBD1 (6 bases). Per the germline V gene, CDR1 is SGHAT and CDR2 is FQNNGV. Trimming pared 6 bases from V and 1 base from J, leaving 9 bases between. CDR3 length equals 13 residues. Here the CDR3 DNA reads TGTGCCAGCAGGCCACAGGGGAACACTGAAGCTTTCTTT. This sequence encodes CASRPQGNTEAFF.

This chain joins TRBV6-1 and TRBJ2-1; D is perhaps TRBD2 (5 bases). CDR3 length: 12 amino acids. CDR1 and CDR2 (germline): MNHNS, SASEGT. V lost 7 bases to trimming and J lost 6 bases, with 10 bases between them. The CDR3: CASIAAVNEQFF. The CDR3 nucleotides read TGTGCCAGCATAGCAGCGGTCAATGAGCAGTTCTTC.

CDR3 loop: CASSPWGQVASNEKLFF. The CDR3, as DNA: TGTGCCAGCTCACCATGGGGGCAGGTGGCGTCTAATGAAAAACTGTTTTTT. The gene calls are TRBV18 and TRBJ1-4; D might be TRBD1 (6 bases). Trimming left V 2 bases short and J 3 bases short, with 16 bases between. Germline assignment: CDR1 KGHSH and CDR2 LQKENI. There are 17 residues in the CDR3.

This clone came up a few times. The V gene is TRBV2, the J gene TRBJ1-5; 9 bases match TRBD1. This CDR3 is built from 14 residues. After removal of 7 bases from V and 2 bases from J, the junction contained 3 bases not matched to a gene. Germline V CDR1 and CDR2: SNHLY, FYNNEI. CDR3 sequence (DNA): TGTGCCAGCATGGGGGACAGGGGCAATCAGCCCCAGCATTTT. Translated, it gives CASMGDRGNQPQHF.

This clone was picked up a small number of times. This chain joins TRBV19 and TRBJ1-5; 9 nucleotides line up with TRBD1. Trimming took 5 bases from V and 4 from J; bases not matched to a gene: 9. Germline V gives CDR1 LNHDA, CDR2 SQIVND (reference sequence). This CDR3 region has 16 residues. The CDR3 bases are TGTGCCAGTAGTGATTCGGGGACAGGGATTAATCAGCCCCAGCATTTT. The encoded protein is CASSDSGTGINQPQHF.

This clone was found a few times. The gene calls are TRBV6-5 and TRBJ2-1, with 8 bases aligning to TRBD1. V was clipped by 5 bases and J by 8 bases; unmatched bases: 11. The V gene's germline CDR1 is MNHEY and CDR2 SVGAGI. The CDR3 extends over 15 amino acids. In DNA form, the CDR3 reads TGTGCCAGCAGTAGACAGGGGACGGGTGCAGATGAGCAGTTCTTC. Translated: CASSRQGTGADEQFF.

The chain joins TRBV29-1 to TRBJ2-6; 8 positions agree with TRBD1. The CDR3 contains 18 residues. Germline assignment: CDR1 SQVTM and CDR2 ANQGSEA. After removal of 4 bases from V and 0 bases from J, the junction contained 11 bases not matched to a gene. The CDR3: CSVAQGQEVYSGANVLTF. The CDR3 DNA reads as TGCAGCGTTGCCCAGGGACAGGAGGTTTACTCTGGGGCCAACGTCCTGACTTTC.